One sample yielded the 2 T cell receptor beta chains listed below, sequenced in a study of T cells after yellow fever vaccination. A single record per CDR3 protein comes from TCRdb applying MiXCR to the 5' RACE reads. This sample carries 100,000 to 150,000 distinct CDR3 sequences, 13% to 15% of them seen once, and the ten largest clones take about 42%. This material consisted of CD8+ T cells sorted from PBMCs, taken 5 days after the yellow fever booster vaccination. The receptors originated from a man aged 18 to 30 who received the YFV17D yellow fever vaccine.

This clonotype showed up just a few times. This chain uses TRBV29-1 with TRBJ2-5; TRBD2 matches at 11 bases. J gave up 3 bases and V 4 bases, and 1 base lay outside the gene matches. Germline V gene sequence: CDR1 SQVTM, CDR2 ANQGSEA. The CDR3 has 13 amino acids. The CDR3 loop reads CSVVSGGEETQYF. In DNA form, the CDR3 reads TGCAGCGTTGTTAGCGGGGGGGAAGAGACCCAGTACTTC.

Of note for this clonotype: Its ends do not fully match the called genes, so a read error is possible. This chain joins TRBV4-1 and TRBJ2-5; 8 bases map to TRBD2. Germline CDR1 and CDR2: MGHRA and YSYEKL. This CDR3 is built from 15 residues. DNA of the CDR3: TGCGCCAGCGGCCACGGCGAGCGGGGGCGGGAGACCCAGTACTTC. Its protein product is CASGHGERGRETQYF.